The present T cell receptor beta chain was sequenced within a study of regulatory T cells in long-lasting Graves disease. On the study more broadly: Newly diagnosed Graves' patients took antithyroid drugs under 3 months.

The ends were cut back, 7 bases at V and 1 base at J, with 10 bases in the middle. This CDR3 contains 14 residues. CDR1 KGHDR and CDR2 SFDVKD come from the germline V gene. The time point denotes: newly diagnosed GD, antithyroid drugs for less than 3 months. RNA extracted from PBMCs served as the sequencing template. This clonotype was detected ten times or more. Investigators prepared the TCR beta libraries by applying iRepertoire HTBI primers and Arm-PCR of CDR3 regions. TCRdb analysed the multiplex PCR reads with MiXCR anew, one entry per CDR3 protein. The repertoire holds about 320,000 distinct CDR3 sequences, with more than 15% as singletons.

The material sequenced was peripheral blood mononuclear cells (PBMCs), taken at new diagnosis, from a patient treated with antithyroid drugs. This receptor was taken from a female donor with Graves disease. The chain has TRBV24-1 and TRBJ2-1; D perhaps matches TRBD1 (6 bases). The CDR3 loop reads CATRGGGSYNEQFF. The CDR3 DNA reads TGTGCCACCAGAGGGGGTGGGTCCTACAATGAGCAGTTCTTC.